This TCR beta chain was sequenced for a study of blood T cell repertoires in COVID-19. V shed 6 bases and J shed 2 bases, with 14 bases lying between them. This CDR3 region has 15 residues. Per the germline V gene, CDR1 is SNHLY and CDR2 is FYNNEI. Sequenced by immunoSEQ multiplex PCR; TCRdb stores in-frame clones only, minus some. Here the sample spans 350,000 to 400,000 clones, 85% to 90% being singletons. This sequence joins TRBV2 and TRBJ1-3, with unresolved D. The material sequenced was PBMCs or T cells enriched from blood (not recorded which). This clonotype was obtained from a woman aged 18-29 years who had recovered from COVID-19. The CDR3 spells CASRLRDSTGNTIYF. CDR3 nucleotides: TGTGCCAGCAGATTGAGGGATTCCACTGGAAACACCATATATTTT.